The 5 T cell receptor beta chains reported below all come from one sample, sequenced in a study of blood T cell repertoires in COVID-19. Repertoires were generated with immunoSEQ multiplex PCR, while TCRdb's copy carries only in-frame clones and drops some. The sample includes a few hundred thousand clones, about nine tenths of them seen just once. Sequencing was performed on peripheral blood. The receptors were gathered from a woman in her fifties or sixties with COVID-19, enrolled during active disease.

This clone came up once. J is TRBJ2-3 and V is TRBV5-1, with TRBD1 identical over 8 bases. J lost 4 bases, V lost 4 bases, and 5 bases had no gene match. Germline values: CDR1 SGHRS, CDR2 YFSETQ. The CDR3 runs 14 residues. The chain's CDR3 is CASSQGQAADTQYF. The CDR3 bases are TGCGCCAGCAGCCAGGGACAGGCGGCAGATACGCAGTATTTT.

The V gene is TRBV19, the J gene TRBJ1-1; D unresolved. The V gene lost 1 base and the J gene lost 1 base, with 10 bases spanning the gap. Germline CDR1 and CDR2: LNHDA and SQIVND (reference sequence). The CDR3 totals 15 residues. The CDR3 region is CASSIGGLRNTEAFF. CDR3 DNA sequence: TGTGCCAGTAGTATAGGAGGCCTGAGGAACACTGAAGCTTTCTTT.

The chain has TRBV5-5 and TRBJ1-2, with 9 bases matching TRBD1. The CDR3 totals 13 residues. Germline loops: CDR1 SGHKS, CDR2 YYEKEE (reference sequence). Trimming at V came to 3 bases and at J to 10 bases, leaving 7 bases not matched to a gene. CDR3 nucleotides: TGTGCCAGCAGCTCAACAGGGGGCTCCAACTACACCTTC. It codes for CASSSTGGSNYTF.

This clone was seen a few times. The rearrangement links TRBV12-5 to TRBJ1-5, with TRBD1 as a possible D gene (5 bases). Germline CDR1 and CDR2: LGHNT and FRNRAP. The CDR3 is 15 residues long. V was clipped by 6 bases and J by 5 bases, with 17 bases between them. CDR3 bases: TGTGCTAGTGGCTCCTTGGGATTAGGGGATCAGCCCCAGCATTTT. Protein: CASGSLGLGDQPQHF.

This chain uses TRBV5-6 with TRBJ1-2; D remains ambiguous. V dropped 3 bases and J dropped 3 bases, with 6 bases sitting between them. From germline, CDR1 is SGHDT and CDR2 YYEEEE. The length of the CDR3 is 12 residues. This chain's CDR3 is CASSSADYGYTF. CDR3 nucleotides: TGTGCCAGCAGCTCCGCGGACTATGGCTACACCTTC.